This is a list of T cell receptor beta chains from one sample in a study of early T cells in non-severe SARS-CoV-2 infection. Each CDR3 protein is one row after TCRdb ran MiXCR on the 5' RACE reads. The data show 75,000 to 90,000 distinct CDR3 sequences, more than 9% seen once. Sequenced material: whole blood, taken at baseline. These receptors were collected from an adult who was a healthcare worker with PCR-confirmed SARS-CoV-2 infection or an uninfected control (not recorded which). Each CDR3 is given with its conserved first and last residue. Fields, in order: D gene, clone size, CDR3 length, J gene, V gene, CDR3 protein, CDR3 DNA. A D gene is named only where the DNA matches it firmly. The size entry is marked missing in some rows and otherwise reads once, few, many or a size class.

>NA|many|12|TRBJ2-1|TRBV4-1
CASSRPGNEQFF
TGCGCCAGCAGCCGTCCCGGGAATGAGCAGTTCTTC
>NA|many|15|TRBJ2-7|TRBV3-1
CASSQDGVQGREQYF
TGTGCCAGCAGCCAAGACGGTGTGCAAGGGCGCGAGCAGTACTTC
>NA|NA|15|TRBJ2-1|TRBV27
CASSFRAGVYNEQFF
TGTGCCAGCAGTTTTAGGGCAGGGGTATACAATGAGCAGTTCTTC
>TRBD2|NA|15|TRBJ2-3|TRBV4-2
CASSRGTSIPDTQYF
TGTGCCAGCAGCCGCGGGACTAGCATCCCAGATACGCAGTATTTT
>TRBD1|few|14|TRBJ2-5|TRBV2
CASSDRTGQETQYF
TGTGCCAGCAGTGACCGGACAGGGCAAGAGACCCAGTACTTC
>TRBD1|few|16|TRBJ1-5|TRBV2
CASSADRVNSNQPQHF
TGTGCCAGCAGTGCGGACAGGGTTAATAGCAATCAGCCCCAGCATTTT
>TRBD1|few|14|TRBJ2-7|TRBV5-1
CASSLAGGRGEQYF
TGCGCCAGCAGCCTGGCAGGGGGAAGGGGCGAGCAGTACTTC
>TRBD1|NA|13|TRBJ2-3|TRBV3-1
CASNHRGTDTQYF
TGTGCCAGCAACCACAGGGGAACAGATACGCAGTATTTT
>NA|few|15|TRBJ2-3|TRBV28
CASSLTGRSTDTQYF
TGTGCCAGCAGTTTGACGGGGCGTAGCACAGATACGCAGTATTTT
>NA|many|13|TRBJ1-5|TRBV6-5
CASRRGVNQPQHF
TGTGCCAGCAGGCGGGGGGTCAATCAGCCCCAGCATTTT
>NA|NA|14|TRBJ2-2|TRBV20-1
CSARGGSRAGELFF
TGCAGTGCTAGAGGGGGATCCAGGGCCGGGGAGCTGTTTTTT
>TRBD1|few|14|TRBJ2-5|TRBV20-1
CSATSTGVRETQYF
TGCAGTGCTACCTCGACAGGGGTGCGAGAGACCCAGTACTTC
>NA|many|13|TRBJ1-5|TRBV5-8
CASRRTVNQPQHF
TGTGCCAGCAGGAGGACGGTGAATCAGCCCCAGCATTTT
>NA|many|13|TRBJ1-1|TRBV7-3
CASRLGVNTEAFF
TGTGCCAGCAGATTAGGGGTGAACACTGAAGCTTTCTTT
>NA|many|14|TRBJ2-2|TRBV11-2
CASSLLGVSGELFF
TGTGCCAGCAGCTTATTGGGAGTTTCCGGGGAGCTGTTTTTT
>NA|NA|13|TRBJ2-2|TRBV4-1
CASSHLETGELFF
TGCGCCAGCAGCCACCTCGAAACCGGGGAGCTGTTTTTT
>TRBD2|many|16|TRBJ2-2|TRBV9
CASSVEIRRETGELFF
TGTGCCAGCAGCGTAGAGATTAGGCGGGAGACCGGGGAGCTGTTTTTT
>TRBD2|few|15|TRBJ2-1|TRBV19
CASSITSGRINEQFF
TGTGCCAGTAGTATAACTAGCGGGAGGATCAATGAGCAGTTCTTC
>NA|many|14|TRBJ2-1|TRBV10-3
CAISASGTTNEQFF
TGTGCCATCAGTGCTTCAGGGACGACCAATGAGCAGTTCTTC
>NA|many|14|TRBJ2-2|TRBV5-4
CASSWRGDTGELFF
TGTGCCAGCAGCTGGAGGGGCGACACCGGGGAGCTGTTTTTT
>NA|NA|12|TRBJ2-5|TRBV15
CATRDFRETQYF
TGTGCCACCAGGGACTTCCGGGAGACCCAGTACTTC
>NA|many|11|TRBJ2-7|TRBV20-1
CSARGPYEQYF
TGCAGTGCTAGAGGCCCCTACGAGCAGTACTTC
>NA|many|12|TRBJ1-4|TRBV12-3/TRBV12-4
CASSPSYEKLFF
TGTGCCAGCAGCCCATCCTATGAAAAACTGTTTTTT
>TRBD2|few|16|TRBJ2-5|TRBV20-1
CSARDLTREGGETQYF
TGCAGTGCTAGAGATTTGACGCGGGAGGGCGGAGAGACCCAGTACTTC
>NA|NA|14|TRBJ2-5|TRBV5-4
CASSLGIRQETQYF
TGTGCCAGCAGCTTGGGGATTCGCCAAGAGACCCAGTACTTC
>TRBD2|few|15|TRBJ2-2|TRBV27
CASSPGTTDTGELFF
TGTGCCAGCAGTCCCGGGACTACAGACACCGGGGAGCTGTTTTTT
>NA|NA|11|TRBJ2-1|TRBV7-9
CASSLDREQFF
TGTGCCAGCAGCTTAGACCGGGAGCAGTTCTTC
>NA|NA|13|TRBJ2-7|TRBV27
CASSRGGPYEQYF
TGTGCCAGCAGCAGGGGGGGACCCTACGAGCAGTACTTC
>TRBD1|many|14|TRBJ2-5|TRBV7-9
CASSSGQGRETQYF
TGTGCCAGCAGCTCGGGACAGGGAAGAGAGACCCAGTACTTC
>NA|few|15|TRBJ2-7|TRBV2
CASSEGRGPSYEQYF
TGTGCCAGCAGTGAGGGGCGGGGACCCTCCTACGAGCAGTACTTC
>NA|NA|16|TRBJ1-2|TRBV10-1
CASSPGTPRVCYGYTF
TGCGCCAGCAGTCCCGGGACCCCTCGGGTGTGCTATGGCTACACCTTC
>TRBD2|NA|17|TRBJ2-7|TRBV10-2
CASSETGLAGGLYEQYF
TGCGCCAGCAGTGAGACCGGACTAGCGGGAGGCCTCTACGAGCAGTACTTC
>TRBD2|NA|14|TRBJ2-1|TRBV20-1
CSASLSGRWNEQFF
TGCAGTGCTAGTCTGAGCGGGAGGTGGAATGAGCAGTTCTTC
>TRBD1|NA|20|TRBJ1-1|TRBV7-6
CASSLLLRDRRDFPSAEAFF
TGTGCCAGCAGCCTTCTACTCAGGGACAGGAGGGATTTTCCGAGCGCTGAAGCTTTCTTT
>TRBD2|NA|18|TRBJ2-5|TRBV5-1
CASSLLAGLAATQETQYF
TGCGCCAGCAGCTTGTTAGCTGGACTAGCGGCCACTCAAGAGACCCAGTACTTC
>TRBD2|few|17|TRBJ2-2|TRBV27
CASGQLGLAGNTGELFF
TGTGCCAGCGGCCAGCTCGGACTAGCGGGCAACACCGGGGAGCTGTTTTTT
>TRBD2|NA|15|TRBJ2-1|TRBV7-2
CASSLSGRFDNEQFF
TGTGCCAGCAGCCTGAGCGGGAGATTTGACAATGAGCAGTTCTTC
>TRBD1|many|16|TRBJ1-1|TRBV20-1
CSARGFGTGVTTEAFF
TGCAGTGCTAGAGGTTTCGGGACAGGGGTGACGACTGAAGCTTTCTTT
>NA|many|13|TRBJ1-1|TRBV18
CASSPSQNTEAFF
TGTGCCAGCTCACCAAGCCAGAACACTGAAGCTTTCTTT
>TRBD2|many|18|TRBJ2-3|TRBV5-5
CASSLRAGGAPSTDTQYF
TGTGCCAGCAGCTTGCGGGCGGGAGGGGCCCCTAGCACAGATACGCAGTATTTT
>NA|few|14|TRBJ2-2|TRBV10-3
CAIAPDSNTGELFF
TGTGCCATCGCCCCCGACAGTAACACCGGGGAGCTGTTTTTT
>NA|few|14|TRBJ2-3|TRBV5-1
CASSLGPSTDTQYF
TGCGCCAGCAGCTTGGGTCCTAGCACAGATACGCAGTATTTT
>NA|few|14|TRBJ2-1|TRBV7-8
CASSSVLSYNEQFF
TGTGCCAGCAGCTCTGTTCTCTCCTACAATGAGCAGTTCTTC
>NA|many|12|TRBJ2-1|TRBV7-8
CASSFDRKRSFF
TGTGCCAGCAGCTTCGACCGTAAGCGTTCGTTCTTC
>NA|few|15|TRBJ1-3|TRBV15
CATSLEGQMGNTIYF
TGTGCCACCAGCCTAGAGGGGCAGATGGGAAACACCATATATTTT
>TRBD2|few|15|TRBJ2-7|TRBV20-1
CSAYRLAGDSYEQYF
TGCAGTGCTTACAGACTAGCGGGGGACTCCTACGAGCAGTACTTC
>NA|NA|13|TRBJ2-1|TRBV5-6
CASSLTNYNEQFF
TGTGCCAGCAGCCTGACAAATTACAATGAGCAGTTCTTC
>NA|many|14|TRBJ2-7|TRBV3-1
CASSDLPGSYEQYF
TGTGCCAGCAGCGACCTCCCAGGGAGCTACGAGCAGTACTTC
>NA|many|12|TRBJ2-5|TRBV29-1
CSPRTIQETQYF
TGCAGCCCCCGGACTATACAAGAGACCCAGTACTTC
>NA|few|15|TRBJ2-3|TRBV28
CASIPGSLRTDTQYF
TGTGCCAGCATCCCGGGATCCCTTCGCACAGATACGCAGTATTTT
>TRBD2|NA|14|TRBJ2-7|TRBV20-1
CSARSAGRDGEQYF
TGCAGTGCTAGATCTGCAGGGAGGGACGGCGAGCAGTACTTC
>TRBD2|NA|20|TRBJ2-7|TRBV7-9
CASSGLTSGTSSSYTYEQYF
TGTGCCAGCAGCGGACTGACTAGCGGAACGTCTAGCAGTTATACCTACGAGCAGTACTTC
>TRBD1|many|17|TRBJ1-1|TRBV20-1
CSARGRVTRGRRTEAFF
TGCAGTGCTAGAGGGAGGGTAACCAGGGGGCGCAGGACTGAAGCTTTCTTT
>TRBD2|many|15|TRBJ2-1|TRBV28
CASSLGLAGANEQFF
TGTGCCAGCAGTCTGGGACTAGCGGGAGCAAATGAGCAGTTCTTC